The entry that follows covers one T cell receptor (beta chain) sequence. Its antigen is currently unknown. CD45RO-negative cells were positively selected for CCR7, leaving out terminally differentiated effector memory CD45RA+ cells. The V and J ends lost 3 bases and 8 bases, in that order; junction bases with no gene match: 13. Germline V gene sequence: CDR1 ENHRY, CDR2 SYGVKD. This CDR3 comprises 15 residues. The sample belongs to a study of shared clonotypes between healthy human individuals. Study details: Used for every donor were three CD4 naive, three CD4 memory, two CD8 naive and one CD8 memory plate.

Replicate PCRs from sorted subsets contained approximately 200 ng DNA, which is 29,000 or so T cell genomes. Generated by immunoSEQ multiplex PCR, the TCRdb table keeps only in-frame clones and is missing some. The sample has about 2 million clones; just under 95% are singletons. The study's findings and limits: Clonotype sharing levels among donors were expected to vary with sequencing depth. Roughly 5% was the fraction of naive CD4 clonotypes found shared across a few donors.

The chain uses TRBV10-3 and TRBJ2-7; 7 positions match TRBD1. The sequencing sample was made of naive CD8+ T cells sorted from blood. The clonotype originates from a man between 18 and 35 years old in good health. CDR3 in DNA: TGTGCCATCAGTGACCGGGAACAGGGGTATTTGCAGCAGTACTTC. Encoded protein: CAISDREQGYLQQYF.